This entry lists 7 T cell receptor beta chains sequenced from one sample in a study of naive and memory T cell subsets. The SP2 primer and nested alpha and beta constant region primers amplified ligated cDNA in four rounds. TCRdb reanalysed the 5' RACE reads using MiXCR and keeps one entry per CDR3 protein. The sample holds 45,000 to 55,000 distinct CDR3 sequences, around 5% seen once. The library had UMIs added by 3' ligation of an oligonucleotide to TCR cDNA. The receptors stem from a female donor in good health.

Many counts were recorded for this clonotype. The chain recombines TRBV28 with TRBJ1-5, with TRBD1 matching 9 bases. V shed 2 bases and J 2 bases; nucleotides not matched to a gene: 16. Germline V lookup: CDR1 MDHEN, CDR2 SYDVKM. The CDR3 contains 20 residues. CDR3 in DNA: TGTGCCAGCAGTTTACGAGCGGGACAGGGAGGCTTGTGGGGCAATCAGCCCCAGCATTTT. Encoded protein: CASSLRAGQGGLWGNQPQHF.

The rearrangement uses TRBV5-1 and TRBJ2-7; a weak D match, TRBD2 (6 bases). V was pared by 4 bases and J by 8 bases, with 10 bases between. This CDR3 is built from 11 residues. Germline CDR1 is SGHRS and CDR2 is YFSETQ. CDR3 sequence (DNA): TGCGCCAGCAGCCCTGGCGGGAAGCAGTACTTC. Translated: CASSPGGKQYF.

The chain has TRBV2 and TRBJ1-1; D is unresolved. CDR3 length equals 12 residues. The V and J ends lost 6 bases and 3 bases respectively, with 8 bases between them. Germline V gives CDR1 SNHLY, CDR2 FYNNEI. The CDR3 nucleotides are TGTGCCAGCAGACAGAGTCACACTGAAGCTTTCTTT. Encoded protein: CASRQSHTEAFF.

A few counts support this clonotype. The gene calls are TRBV27 and TRBJ2-1; 8 nucleotides align to TRBD2. The CDR3 runs to 15 residues. Trimming removed 5 bases from V and 4 bases from J; junction bases left unmatched: 7. The germline V gene encodes CDR1 MNHEY and CDR2 SMNVEV (reference sequence). This CDR3 is CASSLRLARYNEQFF. The CDR3 DNA follows: TGTGCCAGCAGTCTCCGACTAGCGCGTTACAATGAGCAGTTCTTC.

This clonotype was detected many times. The CDR3 reads CASSFGAGGRHGELFF. Written as DNA, the CDR3 is TGTGCCAGCAGCTTCGGGGCAGGGGGTCGTCACGGGGAGCTGTTTTTT. This chain connects TRBV14 to TRBJ2-2; the match to TRBD1 covers 7 bases. CDR3 size: 16 residues. Per the germline V gene, CDR1 is SGHDN and CDR2 is FVKESK. V dropped 5 bases and J dropped 7; count of bases not matched to a gene: 13.

This clonotype came up many times. This chain joins TRBV6-5 and TRBJ1-1; possible D gene TRBD1, 5 bases. Germline CDR1 MNHEY, CDR2 SVGAGI. The CDR3 runs 12 residues. V lost 2 bases and J lost 7, with 8 bases in between. CDR3 sequence (DNA): TGTGCCAGCAGTTACGGCCAGGGTGAAGCTTTCTTT. This sequence encodes CASSYGQGEAFF.

Remarks on this clonotype: At one end the junction does not follow the germline gene, possibly because of a read error. The J gene is TRBJ1-2, the V gene TRBV9; D possibly corresponds to TRBD1 (5 bases). CDR3 size: 16 residues. The germline V gene encodes CDR1 SGDLS and CDR2 YYNGEE. DNA of the CDR3: TGTGCCAGCAGCGTAGAAACAGGAGAATATGGCTATGGCGACACCTTC. Translated, it gives CASSVETGEYGYGDTF.